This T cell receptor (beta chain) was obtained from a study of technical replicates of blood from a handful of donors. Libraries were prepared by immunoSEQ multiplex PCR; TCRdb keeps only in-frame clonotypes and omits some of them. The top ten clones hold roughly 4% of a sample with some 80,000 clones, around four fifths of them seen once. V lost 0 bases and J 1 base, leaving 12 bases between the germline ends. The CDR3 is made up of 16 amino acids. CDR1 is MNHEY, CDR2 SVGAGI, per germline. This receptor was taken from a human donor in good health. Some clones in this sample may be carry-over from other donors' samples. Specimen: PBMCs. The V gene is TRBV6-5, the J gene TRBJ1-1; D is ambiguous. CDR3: CASSYSIYTPNTEAFF. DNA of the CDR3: TGTGCCAGCAGTTACTCGATTTACACGCCGAACACTGAAGCTTTCTTT.